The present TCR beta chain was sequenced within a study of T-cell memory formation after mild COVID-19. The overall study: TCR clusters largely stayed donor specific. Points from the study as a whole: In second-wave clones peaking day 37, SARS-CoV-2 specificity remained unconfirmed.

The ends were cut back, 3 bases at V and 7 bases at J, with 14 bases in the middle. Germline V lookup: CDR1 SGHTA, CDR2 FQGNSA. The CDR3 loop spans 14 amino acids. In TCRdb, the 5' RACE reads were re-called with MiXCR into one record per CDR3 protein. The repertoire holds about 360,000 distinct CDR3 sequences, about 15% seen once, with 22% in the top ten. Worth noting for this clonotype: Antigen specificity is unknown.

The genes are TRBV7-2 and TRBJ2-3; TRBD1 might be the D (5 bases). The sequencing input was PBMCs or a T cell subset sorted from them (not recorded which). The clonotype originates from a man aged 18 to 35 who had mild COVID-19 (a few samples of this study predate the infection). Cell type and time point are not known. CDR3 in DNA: TGTGCCAGCAGCTTTGAAGGGGTTTGGAATACGCAGTATTTT. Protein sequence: CASSFEGVWNTQYF.